This passage covers 22 T cell receptor beta chains from one sample sequenced in a study of CD8+CD57+ T cells in acquired aplastic anemia. Whoever was chosen for sequencing had shown CD8+CD57+ cell expansion by flow cytometry. It was genomic DNA that served as the template for profiling TCR beta VDJ and CDR3. Each CDR3 protein is one row after TCRdb ran MiXCR on the reads. Of 160,000 or so distinct CDR3 sequences detected, less than 50% appear once; the ten largest clones hold 25% to 40%. Specimen: sorted CD4+, CD8+, or CD8+CD57+ T cells (not recorded which) from PBMCs. All receptors derive from a human donor with aplastic anemia.

V usage is TRBV6-2 or TRBV6-3 and J usage is TRBJ1-1; 7 nucleotides match TRBD1. Losses at the gene ends were 3 bases for V and 0 bases for J; bases not matched to a gene: 19. This CDR3 is 20 amino acids long. Germline CDR1 and CDR2: MNHEY and SVGEGT. The CDR3 sequence: CASSYLGPGTGAKMNTEAFF. The CDR3 nucleotides read TGTGCCAGCAGTTATCTAGGACCAGGTACAGGGGCGAAAATGAACACTGAAGCTTTCTTT.

This clonotype was observed a handful of times. The chain is built from TRBV11-2 and TRBJ1-6; D perhaps matches TRBD1 (6 bases). CDR3 length: 16 residues. Between the trimmed V and J ends, which lost 4 bases and 9 bases, there was a span of 19 bases. CDR1 is SGHAT and CDR2 is FQNNGV in the germline V gene. CDR3 DNA sequence: TGTGCCAGCAGCTCCGTGTCGGTGGGGGCGGGTTCACCCCTCCACTTT. It codes for CASSSVSVGAGSPLHF.

A remark on this clonotype: Just one base apart from a much larger clone, this may be a read error. The CDR3 loop reads CASSPRIAGGHEQFF. The DNA of the CDR3 is TGTGCCAGCAGCCCCCGGATAGCGGGAGGGCACGAGCAGTTCTTC. This chain connects TRBV9 to TRBJ2-1; 11 nucleotides align to TRBD2. This CDR3 has 15 residues. V gave up 4 bases and J gave up 10 bases; unmatched junction bases: 10. Germline V gene data show CDR1 as SGDLS and CDR2 as YYNGEE. Supplemented by reference TRBV9 and TRBJ2-1, the full variable domain reads DSGVTQTPKHLITATGQRVTLRCSPRSGDLSVYWYQQSLDQGLQFLIQYYNGEERAKGNILERFSAQQFPDLHSELNLSSLELGDSALYFCASSPRIAGGHEQFFGPGTRLTVL.

V is TRBV20-1 and J is TRBJ1-2; unclear D gene. CDR1 is DFQATT and CDR2 is SNEGSKA in the germline V gene (reference sequence). The CDR3 spans 13 residues. The ends were cut back, 5 bases at V and 7 bases at J, with 17 bases in the middle. CDR3 sequence: CSAQTGGSRGYTF. The CDR3 DNA is TGCAGTGCTCAAACGGGAGGGTCCCGTGGCTACACCTTC.

This sequence joins TRBV7-9 and TRBJ2-7; 7 bases match TRBD1. Germline V lookup: CDR1 SEHNR, CDR2 FQNEAQ (reference sequence). The CDR3 consists of 15 residues. The J segment lost 0 bases and the V segment lost 4 bases, leaving 6 bases of the junction unmatched. CDR3 sequence (DNA): TGTGCCAGCAGCTCCGGGACAGTTAGCTCCTACGAGCAGTACTTC. This translates into CASSSGTVSSYEQYF.

With regard to this clonotype: A much larger clone sits a single nucleotide away, making a read error possible. The conserved closing phenylalanine or tryptophan is absent in this CDR3, likely reflecting a read error. The chain recombines TRBV13 with TRBJ1-3; D gene uncertain. Germline V lookup: CDR1 PRHDT, CDR2 FYEKMQ (reference sequence). This CDR3 spans 12 amino acids. The V end lost 1 base, the J end lost 12 bases, and 10 bases lay between the germline ends. The CDR3 here is CASSLEVEHIYS. Here the CDR3 DNA reads TGTGCCAGCAGCTTAGAGGTAGAGCACATATATTCT.

This sequence joins TRBV19 and TRBJ2-3, with TRBD2 matching 13 bases. Germline V CDR1 and CDR2: LNHDA, SQIVND (reference sequence). The CDR3 spans 15 residues. V lost 5 bases to trimming and J lost 4 bases; unmatched junction nucleotides: 3. The CDR3 here is CASSYTSGGADTQYF. The CDR3, as DNA: TGTGCCAGTAGTTATACTAGCGGGGGGGCAGATACGCAGTATTTT.

The V call is TRBV10-2, the J call TRBJ2-1; 7 bases align to TRBD2. The germline CDR1 and CDR2 sequences are WSHSY and SAAADI. This CDR3 spans 17 amino acids. Trimming at V came to 4 bases and at J to 6 bases, leaving 15 bases not matched to a gene. The CDR3 spells CASSASVRTRWGNEQFF. CDR3 sequence (DNA): TGCGCCAGCAGTGCGAGCGTTCGGACTAGGTGGGGCAATGAGCAGTTCTTC.

This clonotype appeared many times. The chain has TRBV19 and TRBJ2-2, with TRBD2 matching 10 bases. V trimming: 4 bases; J trimming: 1 base; junction bases outside the gene matches: 3. The CDR3 loop spans 16 amino acids. Germline-derived CDR1 and CDR2 are LNHDA and SQIVND (reference sequence). The CDR3, as DNA: TGTGCCAGTAGTACCCGGACTAGCGGGAACACCGGGGAGCTGTTTTTT. It specifies CASSTRTSGNTGELFF.

In regard to this clonotype: A single base separates this from a much larger clone, so it may be a read error. The chain combines TRBV12-3 or TRBV12-4 with TRBJ2-1; D is ambiguous. The V end lost 4 bases, the J end lost 5 bases, and 6 bases lay between the germline ends. The CDR3 runs to 12 residues. The CDR3 loop reads CASSSVDNEQFF. The CDR3 DNA follows: TGTGCCAGCAGTTCAGTAGACAATGAGCAGTTCTTC.

In regard to this clonotype: A much larger clone differs by one base, so this may be a read error. The chain is built from TRBV6-1 and TRBJ1-2, with D perhaps TRBD1 (5 bases). This CDR3 spans 15 amino acids. V lost 8 bases to trimming and J lost 4 bases, with 20 bases between them. The germline V gene has CDR1 MNHNS and CDR2 SASEGT. CDR3 region: CASADSSGGTYGYTF. The CDR3 nucleotides read TGTGCCAGCGCAGACAGCTCCGGGGGTACCTATGGCTACACCTTC.

This sequence joins TRBV29-1 and TRBJ2-5; D possibly corresponds to TRBD1 (5 bases). This CDR3 is 12 amino acids long. Germline CDR1 reads SQVTM; CDR2 reads ANQGSEA. DNA of the CDR3: TGCCAGCATGGGGCCTCTATGGAGACCCAGTACTTC. Protein product: CQHGASMETQYF.

The V gene is TRBV24-1, the J gene TRBJ2-3; 11 bases agree with TRBD1. The CDR3 runs to 14 residues. V dropped 11 bases and J dropped 8; count of bases not matched to a gene: 11. The germline V gene has CDR1 KGHDR and CDR2 SFDVKD. The CDR3 sequence: CASTAGQGAGTQYF. The CDR3 coding sequence is TGTGCCAGCACCGCCGGACAGGGGGCAGGTACGCAGTATTTT.

This clonotype was detected ten times or more. The CDR3 DNA is TGTGCCACTAACCTATACAGGGGCGATGAGCAGTTCTTC. Its translation: CATNLYRGDEQFF. The V and J genes are TRBV2 and TRBJ2-1, with 7 bases aligning to TRBD1. This CDR3 region has 13 residues. CDR1 is SNHLY, CDR2 FYNNEI, per germline. The junction had 11 bases not matched to a gene; V was cut back by 10 bases and J by 8 bases.

The CDR3 bases are TGTGCCACCAGTGATTCGGCAGTAAACTATGGCTACACCTTC. Its protein is CATSDSAVNYGYTF. The V call is TRBV24-1, the J call TRBJ1-2; D gene ambiguous. The CDR3 length is 14 residues. V was trimmed by 2 bases and J by 2 bases, leaving 8 bases between them. Germline values: CDR1 KGHDR, CDR2 SFDVKD.

The sample holds a few counts of this clonotype. The rearrangement joins TRBV19 to TRBJ1-5, with a tentative D call TRBD1 (5 bases). This CDR3 region has 15 residues. V lost 1 base and J lost 3, with 10 bases in between. Germline V gene lookup returns CDR1 LNHDA and CDR2 SQIVND (reference sequence). The CDR3 region is CASSIGQRDNQPQHF. Written as DNA, the CDR3 is TGTGCCAGTAGTATAGGACAGAGAGACAATCAGCCCCAGCATTTT.

This clonotype was observed many times. The V gene is TRBV10-3, the J gene TRBJ1-5; D possibly corresponds to TRBD1 (6 bases). Germline V gene lookup returns CDR1 ENHRY and CDR2 SYGVKD. CDR3 length: 15 amino acids. The V end lost 2 bases, the J end lost 5 bases, and 13 bases lay between the germline ends. CDR3 nucleotides: TGTGCCATCAGTGAGCAGGGGCAAGGTTATCAGCCCCAGCATTTT. Translation gives CAISEQGQGYQPQHF.

This clonotype has just a few counts. This chain uses TRBV9 with TRBJ1-1; the D gene is possibly TRBD1 (6 bases). The CDR3 is made up of 17 amino acids. The germline V and J ends were trimmed by 0 bases and 4 bases, with 19 bases remaining between them. Germline V gene sequence: CDR1 SGDLS, CDR2 YYNGEE. The CDR3 DNA reads as TGTGCCAGCAGCGTAGACGGGGGGGCGGGCCCGAGCACTGAAGCTTTCTTT. It specifies CASSVDGGAGPSTEAFF.

Many counts were recorded for this clonotype. The chain has TRBV20-1 and TRBJ1-6, with D unclear. The CDR3 spans 13 residues. Germline values: CDR1 DFQATT, CDR2 SNEGSKA (reference sequence). V shed 0 bases and J shed 7 bases, with 7 bases lying between them. This CDR3 is CSARDPKNSPLHF. CDR3 coding DNA: TGCAGTGCTAGAGACCCGAAAAATTCACCCCTCCACTTT.

This clonotype was seen many times. The chain employs TRBV7-3 and TRBJ2-5; perhaps TRBD2 as D (6 bases). Per the germline V gene, CDR1 is SGHTA and CDR2 is FQGTGA. The V gene lost 0 bases and the J gene lost 2 bases, with 13 bases spanning the gap. This CDR3 comprises 16 residues. CDR3 DNA: TGTGCCAGCAGCTTAACGTCGGGACTGTTTCAAGAGACCCAGTACTTC. The encoded protein is CASSLTSGLFQETQYF.

The V call is TRBV6-5, the J call TRBJ2-5; 7 positions match TRBD1. V was clipped by 0 bases and J by 3 bases; unmatched bases: 7. The CDR3 is 16 residues long. From germline, CDR1 is MNHEY and CDR2 SVGAGI. CDR3 in DNA: TGTGCCAGCAGTTACTCGAGGGGGCTAGAAAAAGAGACCCAGTACTTC. Protein: CASSYSRGLEKETQYF.

The chain joins TRBV10-3 to TRBJ1-2; tentative D call: TRBD1 (6 bases). With 3 bases removed from V and 4 bases from J, the gap between germline ends came to 6 bases. Per germline, CDR1 ENHRY and CDR2 SYGVKD. The CDR3 is 12 amino acids. CDR3 protein: CAISDRGYGYTF. DNA of the CDR3: TGTGCCATCAGTGACAGGGGCTATGGCTACACCTTC.